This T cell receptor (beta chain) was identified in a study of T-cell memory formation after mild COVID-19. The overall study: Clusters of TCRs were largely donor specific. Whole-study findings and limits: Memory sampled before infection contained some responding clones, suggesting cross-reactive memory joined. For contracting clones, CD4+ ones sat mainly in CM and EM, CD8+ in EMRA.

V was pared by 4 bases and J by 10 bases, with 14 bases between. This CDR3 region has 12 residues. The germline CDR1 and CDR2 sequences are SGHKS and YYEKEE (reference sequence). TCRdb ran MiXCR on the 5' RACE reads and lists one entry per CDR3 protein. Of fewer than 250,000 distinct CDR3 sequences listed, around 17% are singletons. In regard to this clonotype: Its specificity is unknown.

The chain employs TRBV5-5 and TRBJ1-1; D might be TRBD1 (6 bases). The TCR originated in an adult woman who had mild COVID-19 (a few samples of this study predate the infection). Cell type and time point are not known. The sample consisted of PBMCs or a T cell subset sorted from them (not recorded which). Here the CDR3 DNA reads TGTGCCAGCAGCCCACAGGGACTAAGAGCTTTCTTT. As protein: CASSPQGLRAFF.